This T cell receptor beta chain was identified in a study of cytomegalovirus exposure and HLA in healthy donors. Germline assignment: CDR1 SGHDT and CDR2 YYEEEE. The germline V and J ends were trimmed by 4 bases and 4 bases, with 20 bases remaining between them. This CDR3 is 17 amino acids long. Primers included in the PCR were 60 Vbeta and 13 Jbeta primers. Sequenced by immunoSEQ multiplex PCR; TCRdb stores in-frame clones only, minus some. The data show over 150,000 clones, around four fifths seen once. Sequencing used PBMCs. The chain links TRBV5-6 to TRBJ2-2; D remains unclear. This TCR came from a boy aged 2-9 years in good health and CMV-seronegative. In DNA, the CDR3 is TGTGCCAGCAGCCCGATGAACTTCGGTAGAGGCACCGGGGAGCTGTTTTTT. Residues: CASSPMNFGRGTGELFF. The entire variable domain, with the rest obtained from reference TRBV5-6 and TRBJ2-2, is as follows: DAGVTQSPTHLIKTRGQQVTLRCSPKSGHDTVSWYQQALGQGPQFIFQYYEEEERQRGNFPDRFSGHQFPNYSSELNVNALLLGDSALYLCASSPMNFGRGTGELFFGEGSRLTVL.